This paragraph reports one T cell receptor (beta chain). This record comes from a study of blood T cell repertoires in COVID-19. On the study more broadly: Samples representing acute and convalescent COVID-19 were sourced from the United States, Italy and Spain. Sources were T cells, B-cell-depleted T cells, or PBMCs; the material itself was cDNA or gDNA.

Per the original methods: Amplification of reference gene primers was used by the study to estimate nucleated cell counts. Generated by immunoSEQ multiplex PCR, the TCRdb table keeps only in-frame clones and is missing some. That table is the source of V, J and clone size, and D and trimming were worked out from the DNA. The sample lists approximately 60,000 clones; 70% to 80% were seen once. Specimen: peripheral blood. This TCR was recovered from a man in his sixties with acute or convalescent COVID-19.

The CDR3 loop reads CASSLKGASGRANTGELFF. CDR3 nucleotides: TGCGCCAGCAGCTTGAAGGGTGCTAGCGGGAGGGCCAACACCGGGGAGCTGTTTTTT. The chain joins TRBV5-1 to TRBJ2-2, with 12 bases aligning to TRBD2. V dropped 1 base and J dropped 2; count of bases not matched to a gene: 9. Germline lookup yields CDR1 SGHRS and CDR2 YFSETQ. The CDR3 is made up of 19 amino acids.